Shown below are 24 T cell receptor beta chains from a single sample sequenced in a study of cytomegalovirus exposure and HLA in healthy donors. The PCR used 60 Vbeta and 13 Jbeta primers. Profiling relied on immunoSEQ multiplex PCR, and the TCRdb table lists in-frame clones only, not all of them. The profile shows about 180,000 clones, about 79% of them singletons. The sample was PBMCs. The receptors were gathered from a girl aged 2-10 years in good health and CMV-seropositive.

The chain joins TRBV28 to TRBJ2-2; 10 bases align to TRBD1. This CDR3 is 17 amino acids long. With 6 bases clipped from V and 5 bases from J, the junction kept 12 bases outside the gene matches. Looked up from germline, CDR1 is MDHEN and CDR2 is SYDVKM. CDR3 in amino acids: CASSPPDRGLNTGELFF. The DNA for the CDR3 is TGTGCCAGCAGCCCTCCAGACAGGGGGCTGAATACCGGGGAGCTGTTTTTT.

The chain carries TRBV19 and TRBJ2-7; maybe TRBD1 (5 bases). CDR1 is LNHDA and CDR2 is SQIVND in the germline V gene (reference sequence). Trimming stripped 5 bases from V and 3 bases from J, with 14 bases between. The length of the CDR3 is 14 residues. The chain's CDR3 is CASSHRQTNYEQYF. The CDR3 DNA reads TGTGCCAGTAGTCACCGACAGACCAACTACGAGCAGTACTTC.

The rearrangement uses TRBV7-8 and TRBJ1-5; D not resolved. V was cut by 5 bases and J by 1 base, with 9 bases left in between. Germline assignment: CDR1 SGHVS and CDR2 FQNEAQ. The CDR3 is made up of 14 amino acids. CDR3 nucleotides: TGTGCCAGCAGCCCGGAACAGAGCAATCAGCCCCAGCATTTT. Protein product: CASSPEQSNQPQHF.

This chain uses TRBV11-3 with TRBJ2-7, with D possibly TRBD2 on 6 matching bases. Germline V gives CDR1 SGHNT, CDR2 YENEEA. The V gene lost 5 bases and the J gene lost 1 base, with 15 bases spanning the gap. The CDR3 length is 15 residues. The CDR3 DNA reads TGTGCCAGCAGCCAACATCCTGGGGGGTCCTACGAGCAGTACTTC. Protein product: CASSQHPGGSYEQYF. Using reference TRBV11-3 and TRBJ2-7 for the parts outside the CDR3, the full variable domain is EAGVVQSPRYKIIEKKQPVAFWCNPISGHNTLYWYLQNLGQGPELLIRYENEEAVDDSQLPKDRFSAERLKGVDSTLKIQPAELGDSAVYLCASSQHPGGSYEQYFGPGTRLTVT.

The chain links TRBV5-1 to TRBJ2-1; a weak D match, TRBD1 (6 bases). The CDR3 has 16 amino acids. Germline CDR1 and CDR2: SGHRS and YFSETQ. Trimming cost V 2 bases and J 10 bases, with 22 bases left between them. CDR3 region: CASSLNQGSLRAEQFF. CDR3 bases: TGCGCCAGCAGCTTAAACCAGGGGAGTCTCAGGGCCGAGCAGTTCTTC. Looking up the rest from reference TRBV5-1 and TRBJ2-1 gives the full variable domain: KAGVTQTPRYLIKTRGQQVTLSCSPISGHRSVSWYQQTPGQGLQFLFEYFSETQRNKGNFPGRFSGRQFSNSRSEMNVSTLELGDSALYLCASSLNQGSLRAEQFFGPGTRLTVL.

The rearrangement links TRBV6-8 to TRBJ1-1; no clear D. The CDR3 spans 15 residues. Deletions cut 2 bases from V and 2 bases from J, with 12 bases between. Germline V gene data show CDR1 as MNHGY and CDR2 as SAAAGT. As DNA, the CDR3 is TGTGCCAGCAGTTACGGAGGACTGACTAACACTGAAGCTTTCTTT. Amino acids: CASSYGGLTNTEAFF.

The chain couples TRBV19 to TRBJ1-5, with TRBD1 matching 7 bases. The germline V gene encodes CDR1 LNHDA and CDR2 SQIVND (reference sequence). V shed 6 bases and J 0 bases; nucleotides not matched to a gene: 14. The CDR3 loop spans 18 amino acids. CDR3 sequence reads: CASRRTGVDTYSNQPQHF. CDR3 nucleotide sequence: TGTGCCAGTAGAAGGACAGGAGTTGACACCTATAGCAATCAGCCCCAGCATTTT.

This chain joins TRBV9 and TRBJ1-6; no clear D gene. There are 15 residues in the CDR3. Between the trimmed V and J ends, which lost 0 bases and 10 bases, there was a span of 14 bases. Germline loops: CDR1 SGDLS, CDR2 YYNGEE. The CDR3 coding sequence is TGTGCCAGCAGCGTAGTGGACTCCACGGAATCACCCCTCCACTTT. This codes for CASSVVDSTESPLHF.

V is TRBV6-1 and J is TRBJ1-5; the D is unclear. The CDR3 extends over 17 amino acids. CDR1 is MNHNS and CDR2 is SASEGT in the germline V gene. Trimming left V 2 bases short and J 3 bases short, with 17 bases between. The CDR3 protein is CASSENLPILNNQPQHF. The CDR3 nucleotides are TGTGCCAGCAGTGAAAACCTCCCGATCCTAAACAATCAGCCCCAGCATTTT.

V usage is TRBV29-1 and J usage is TRBJ2-3, with 10 nucleotides matching TRBD2. The CDR3 extends over 14 amino acids. The V segment lost 3 bases and the J segment 6 bases; nucleotides outside the gene matches: 6. Looked up from germline, CDR1 is SQVTM and CDR2 is ANQGSEA. Written as DNA, the CDR3 is TGCAGCGTTGACCTTAGCGGGGGGTGGGATACGCAGTATTTT. Translating gives CSVDLSGGWDTQYF.

This chain links TRBV15 with TRBJ2-1; D not resolved. CDR3 length: 16 amino acids. The germline V and J ends were trimmed by 1 base and 5 bases, with 15 bases remaining between them. Germline values: CDR1 LNHNV, CDR2 YYDKDF (reference sequence). This CDR3 reads CATSRGGLPLNNEQFF. The CDR3 DNA reads TGTGCCACCAGCAGAGGAGGTCTCCCGCTGAACAATGAGCAGTTCTTC.

The rearrangement joins TRBV6-5 to TRBJ1-4; the D is unclear. The CDR3 has 16 residues. The germline V and J ends were trimmed by 0 bases and 0 bases, with 8 bases remaining between them. Germline CDR1 MNHEY, CDR2 SVGAGI. The CDR3 sequence: CASSYSHTATNEKLFF. DNA for the CDR3: TGTGCCAGCAGTTACTCTCACACCGCAACTAATGAAAAACTGTTTTTT.

The chain combines TRBV5-1 with TRBJ2-1; the match to TRBD1 covers 8 bases. This CDR3 contains 19 residues. CDR1 is SGHRS, CDR2 YFSETQ, per germline. Unmatched junction bases numbered 11, after V lost 0 bases and J lost 0 bases. The CDR3 DNA follows: TGCGCCAGCAGCTTGGCAGGGGGCCCCTCCCCGAGCTCCTACAATGAGCAGTTCTTC. It translates to CASSLAGGPSPSSYNEQFF.

This clone was seen a few times. This sequence joins TRBV4-1 and TRBJ1-1; D might be TRBD1 (5 bases). The CDR3 is 14 residues long. V shed 5 bases and J shed 3 bases, with 13 bases lying between them. Germline CDR1 reads MGHRA; CDR2 reads YSYEKL. CDR3: CASSYSGGDTEAFF. Written as DNA, the CDR3 is TGCGCCAGCAGCTACTCGGGGGGGGACACTGAAGCTTTCTTT.

V gene TRBV6-5 combines with J gene TRBJ1-2; 9 nucleotides agree with TRBD1. CDR3 size: 14 residues. CDR1 MNHEY and CDR2 SVGAGI come from the germline V gene. The V and J ends lost 5 bases and 3 bases, in that order; junction bases with no gene match: 4. DNA for the CDR3: TGTGCCAGCAGTAAAACAGGGGGCTACTATGGCTACACCTTC. This gives the protein CASSKTGGYYGYTF.

The V gene is TRBV6-1, the J gene TRBJ2-7; 13 bases align to TRBD2. J was trimmed by 2 bases and V by 7 bases; bases with no gene match: 5. Germline CDR1 MNHNS, CDR2 SASEGT. The CDR3 consists of 15 residues. The CDR3 is CASKIGTSGTYEQYF. CDR3 sequence (DNA): TGTGCCAGCAAGATCGGGACTAGCGGGACCTACGAGCAGTACTTC.

The chain joins TRBV19 to TRBJ1-2; D remains ambiguous. There are 13 residues in the CDR3. The V gene's germline CDR1 is LNHDA and CDR2 SQIVND (reference sequence). With 4 bases removed from V and 4 bases from J, the gap between germline ends came to 10 bases. The CDR3 reads CASSKLGVYGYTF. The CDR3 DNA follows: TGTGCCAGTAGTAAGTTGGGCGTCTATGGCTACACCTTC.

In this sample, this clone turned up a few times. A junction boundary mismatches the germline segment, possibly from a read error. The genes are TRBV7-7 and TRBJ2-2; unclear D gene. This CDR3 is built from 12 residues. The germline gives CDR1 SSHAT, CDR2 FNYEAQ (reference sequence). The CDR3 here is CASSSYTGELFF. The CDR3 region has the DNA TGTGCTAGCAGCTCCTACACCGGGGAGCTGTTTTTT.

This clone was detected a few times. J is TRBJ2-6 and V is TRBV28; TRBD1 matches 10 bases. The CDR3 extends over 18 amino acids. With 1 base clipped from V and 0 bases from J, the junction kept 3 bases outside the gene matches. CDR1 MDHEN and CDR2 SYDVKM come from the germline V gene. CDR3 bases: TGTGCCAGCAGTTTATTTGGGACAGGGGACTCTGGGGCCAACGTCCTGACTTTC. It is translated as CASSLFGTGDSGANVLTF.

The V gene is TRBV11-2, the J gene TRBJ2-7; D may be TRBD2 (6 bases). V was cut by 4 bases and J by 0 bases, with 10 bases left in between. CDR1 is SGHAT, CDR2 FQNNGV, per germline. CDR3 length equals 14 residues. CDR3 DNA sequence: TGTGCCAGCAGCTGGGGCGGGATCTCCTACGAGCAGTACTTC. It translates to CASSWGGISYEQYF.

The chain employs TRBV11-2 and TRBJ1-5; D ambiguous. Germline V gene lookup returns CDR1 SGHAT and CDR2 FQNNGV. This CDR3 contains 13 residues. Trimming cost V 2 bases and J 7 bases, with 9 bases left between them. As DNA, the CDR3 is TGTGCCAGCAGCTTAACTCCATCCCAGCCCCAGCATTTT. Translated, it gives CASSLTPSQPQHF.

This clone was counted a few times. The rearrangement links TRBV6-6 to TRBJ2-7, with 8 nucleotides matching TRBD2. The CDR3 runs to 14 residues. The trim removed 5 bases at V and 6 bases at J, leaving 9 bases unmatched. Germline CDR1 is MNHNY and CDR2 is SVGAGI (reference sequence). The CDR3 DNA sequence: TGTGCCAGCAGTCTTAGCGGGGTTCGCTCCGAGCAGTACTTC. Protein product: CASSLSGVRSEQYF.

V usage is TRBV6-4 and J usage is TRBJ2-2; D unclear. V was shortened by 2 bases and J by 4 bases, with 8 bases between the two germline ends. The CDR3 consists of 14 residues. Per germline, CDR1 MRHNA and CDR2 SNTAGT. The CDR3 region is CASSDPSGTGELFF. Written as DNA, the CDR3 is TGTGCCAGCAGTGACCCCTCGGGCACCGGGGAGCTGTTTTTT.

This clone was found once. The chain uses TRBV13 and TRBJ2-3; perhaps TRBD2 as D (5 bases). The V gene's germline CDR1 is PRHDT and CDR2 FYEKMQ (reference sequence). This CDR3 contains 16 residues. V was clipped by 4 bases and J by 1 base, with 15 bases between them. CDR3 residues: CASSSIMTTGTDTQYF. As DNA, the CDR3 is TGTGCCAGCAGCTCAATTATGACTACCGGCACAGATACGCAGTATTTT.